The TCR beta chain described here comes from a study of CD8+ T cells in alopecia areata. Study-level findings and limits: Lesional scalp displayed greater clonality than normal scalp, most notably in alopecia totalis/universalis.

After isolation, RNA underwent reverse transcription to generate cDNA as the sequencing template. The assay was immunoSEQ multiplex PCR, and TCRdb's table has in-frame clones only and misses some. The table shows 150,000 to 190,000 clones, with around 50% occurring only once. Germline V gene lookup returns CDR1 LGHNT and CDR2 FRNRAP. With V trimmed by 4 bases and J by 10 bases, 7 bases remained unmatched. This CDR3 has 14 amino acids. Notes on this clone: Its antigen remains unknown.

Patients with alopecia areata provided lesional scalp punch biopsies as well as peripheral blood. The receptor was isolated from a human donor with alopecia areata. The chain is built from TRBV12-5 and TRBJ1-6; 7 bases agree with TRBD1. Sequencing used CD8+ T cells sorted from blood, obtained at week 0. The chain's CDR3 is CASGSQGDESPLHF. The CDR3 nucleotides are TGTGCTAGTGGTTCTCAGGGGGACGAATCACCCCTCCACTTT.